These 2 T cell receptor beta chains share one sample of origin, sequenced in a study of response to subunit inactivated influenza vaccine. TCRdb fed the RT-PCR reads into MiXCR, producing one record per CDR3 protein. Of roughly 180,000 distinct CDR3 sequences listed, nearly 9.5% were seen once; the top ten hold about a tenth. The sample was non-naive T cells sorted from PBMCs, taken on the day of vaccination. The receptors were gathered from a man aged 45-65 years who received an inactivated influenza vaccine.

The chain carries TRBV7-6 and TRBJ2-1, with D perhaps TRBD2 (6 bases). V was shortened by 1 base and J by 10 bases, with 14 bases between the two germline ends. The V gene's germline CDR1 is SGHVS and CDR2 FNYEAQ. The CDR3 is made up of 14 amino acids. The CDR3 reads CASSLGRGGVEQFF. CDR3 DNA sequence: TGTGCCAGCAGCTTAGGGCGGGGTGGTGTGGAGCAGTTCTTC.

This clonotype showed up just a few times. The J gene is TRBJ1-6, the V gene TRBV27; no clear D. Germline V gene sequence: CDR1 MNHEY, CDR2 SMNVEV (reference sequence). The CDR3 totals 15 residues. Trimming removed 3 bases at V and 12 bases at J, with 18 bases between. The CDR3 protein is CASSFSPGMELPLHF. Here the CDR3 DNA reads TGTGCCAGCAGTTTCTCCCCGGGGATGGAATTACCCCTCCACTTT.